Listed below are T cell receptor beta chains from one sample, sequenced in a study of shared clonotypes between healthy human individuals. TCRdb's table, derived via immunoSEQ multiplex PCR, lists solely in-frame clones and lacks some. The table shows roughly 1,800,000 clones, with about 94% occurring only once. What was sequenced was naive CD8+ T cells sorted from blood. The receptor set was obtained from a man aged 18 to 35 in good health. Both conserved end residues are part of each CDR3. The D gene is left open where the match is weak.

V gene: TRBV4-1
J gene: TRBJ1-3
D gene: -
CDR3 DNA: TGCGCCAGCAGCCAAGAATTTACGACTGGAAACACCATATATTTT
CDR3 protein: CASSQEFTTGNTIYF

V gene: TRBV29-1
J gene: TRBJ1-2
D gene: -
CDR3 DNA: TGCAGCCTAGGCTCTGGCTACACCTTC
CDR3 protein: CSLGSGYTF

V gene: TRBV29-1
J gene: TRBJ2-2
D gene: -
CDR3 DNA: TGCAGCGTTGAGACAGTTAACACCGGGGAGCTGTTTTTT
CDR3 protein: CSVETVNTGELFF

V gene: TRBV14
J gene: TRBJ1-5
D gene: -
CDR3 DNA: TGTGCCAGCAGCACATCATCCGACCCTCATCAGCCCCAGCATTTT
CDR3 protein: CASSTSSDPHQPQHF

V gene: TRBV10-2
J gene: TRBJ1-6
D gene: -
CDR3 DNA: TGCGCCAGCAGTGACTCGTGGACAGCGGAGACACCCCTCCACTTT
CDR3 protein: CASSDSWTAETPLHF

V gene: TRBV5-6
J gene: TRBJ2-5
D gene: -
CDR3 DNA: TGTGCCACAAAAGGGACCTCGCAAGAGACCCAGTACTTC
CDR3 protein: CATKGTSQETQYF

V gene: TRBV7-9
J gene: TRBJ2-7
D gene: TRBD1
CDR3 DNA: TGTGCCAGCAGCTCCCACCGGGACAGGGGACCGTACGAGCAGTACTTC
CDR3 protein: CASSSHRDRGPYEQYF

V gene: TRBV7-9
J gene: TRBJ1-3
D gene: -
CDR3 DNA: TGCCACGGGGGCGTGTTTGGAAACACCATATATTTT
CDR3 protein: CHGGVFGNTIYF

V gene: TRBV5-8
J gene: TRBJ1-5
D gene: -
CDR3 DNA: TGTGCCAGCAGCTTGCGGGGGGTCCCCAGCAATCAGCCCCAGCATTTT
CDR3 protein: CASSLRGVPSNQPQHF

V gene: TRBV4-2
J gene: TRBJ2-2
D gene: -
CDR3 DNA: TGTGCCAGCACCCTGGGGGGCGGTAATCAGCTGTTTTTT
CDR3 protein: CASTLGGGNQLFF

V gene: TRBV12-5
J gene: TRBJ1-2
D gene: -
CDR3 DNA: TGTGCTAGTGGTTTGGGATCGGGGGCGACCAACTATGGCTACACCTTC
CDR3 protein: CASGLGSGATNYGYTF

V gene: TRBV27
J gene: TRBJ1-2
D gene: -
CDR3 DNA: TGTGCCAGCAGTTTAACGCAGGGTCTTTACTATGGCTACACCTTC
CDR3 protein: CASSLTQGLYYGYTF

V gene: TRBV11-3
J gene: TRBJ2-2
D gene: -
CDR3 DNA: TGTGCCAGCAGCTTGGTTTTTGGAGGGGGTACCGGGGAGCTGTTTTTT
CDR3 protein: CASSLVFGGGTGELFF

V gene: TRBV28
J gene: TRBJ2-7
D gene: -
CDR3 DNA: TGTGCCAGCAGCCCTCTTGGGTCCGAGCAGTACTTC
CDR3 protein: CASSPLGSEQYF

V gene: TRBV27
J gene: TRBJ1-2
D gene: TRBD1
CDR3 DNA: TGTGCCAGCAGAGAGACAGGGTCCTATGGCTACACCTTC
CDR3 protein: CASRETGSYGYTF